This T cell receptor beta chain emerged from a study of blood T cell repertoires in COVID-19. On the study more broadly: Samples representing acute and convalescent COVID-19 were sourced from the United States, Italy and Spain. Sources were T cells, B-cell-depleted T cells, or PBMCs; the material itself was cDNA or gDNA.

Per the authors' pipeline: Amplified reference gene primers provided the basis for estimating nucleated cell counts. TCRdb's table, derived via immunoSEQ multiplex PCR, lists solely in-frame clones and lacks some. D and trimming were read from the DNA, whereas the V and J calls and clone size are those reported in that table. The sample has about 310,000 clones; around 87% are singletons. CDR3 length: 15 residues. The germline V and J ends were trimmed by 0 bases and 7 bases, with 10 bases remaining between them. From germline, CDR1 is LNHNV and CDR2 YYDKDF (reference sequence). The gene calls are TRBV15 and TRBJ1-6, with a tentative D call TRBD1 (5 bases). This TCR came from a man aged 50 to 59 with active or convalescent COVID-19. The sample comprised peripheral blood. CDR3 DNA: TGTGCCACCAGCAGAGATGGGGCAGGGAATTCACCCCTCCACTTT. Protein sequence: CATSRDGAGNSPLHF.